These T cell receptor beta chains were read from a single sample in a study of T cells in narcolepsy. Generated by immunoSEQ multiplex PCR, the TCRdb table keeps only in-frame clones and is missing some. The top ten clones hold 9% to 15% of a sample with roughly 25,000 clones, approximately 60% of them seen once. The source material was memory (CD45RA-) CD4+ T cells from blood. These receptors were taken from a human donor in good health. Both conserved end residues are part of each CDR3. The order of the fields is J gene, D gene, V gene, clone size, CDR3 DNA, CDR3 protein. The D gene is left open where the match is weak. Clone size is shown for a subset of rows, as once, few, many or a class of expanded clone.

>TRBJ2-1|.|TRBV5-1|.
TGCGCCAGCAGCTGGGGAGCGGAGTACAATGAGCAGTTCTTC
CASSWGAEYNEQFF
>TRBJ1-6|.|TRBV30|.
TGTGCCTGGGCAGGGCGTGTATATTCACCCCTCCACTTT
CAWAGRVYSPLHF
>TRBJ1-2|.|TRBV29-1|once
TGCAGCGTTGAAGTATTGGGGGGCGGGAGAGGCTACACCTTC
CSVEVLGGGRGYTF
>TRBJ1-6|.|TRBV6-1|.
TGTGCCAGCAGCACAGGGACCACCTATAATTCACCCCTCCACTTT
CASSTGTTYNSPLHF
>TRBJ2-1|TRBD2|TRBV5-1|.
TGCGCCAGCAGCACTCAAGGGACTAGCGGGGGGAATTGGTTCTTC
CASSTQGTSGGNWFF
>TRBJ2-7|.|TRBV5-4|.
TGTGCCAGCAGCTTGGACGGACGACCTGGGAACGAGCAGTACTTC
CASSLDGRPGNEQYF
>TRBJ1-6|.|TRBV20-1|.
TGCAGTGCTGTACCACATTCCTCCCTCCACTTT
CSAVPHSSLHF
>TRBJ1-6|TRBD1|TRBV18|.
TGTGCCAGCTCACGGTCAACGGGACAGGTCTATTCACCCCTCCACTTT
CASSRSTGQVYSPLHF
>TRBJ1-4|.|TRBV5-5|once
TGTGCCAGCAGCACAAATGAAAAACTGTTTTTT
CASSTNEKLFF
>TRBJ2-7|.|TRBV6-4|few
TGTGCCAGTAAAGGTGGATTCCCCGCCTACGAGCAGTACTTC
CASKGGFPAYEQYF
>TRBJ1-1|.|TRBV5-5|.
TGTGCCAGCAGCCGACGTCCGGACACCCAGGCTGAAGCTTTCTTT
CASSRRPDTQAEAFF
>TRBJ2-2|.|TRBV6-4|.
TGTGCCAGCAGGAGGGACCTAGACACCGGGGAGCTGTTTTTT
CASRRDLDTGELFF
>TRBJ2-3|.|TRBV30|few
TGTGCCTGGAGTGTAGGGCTAGCTGAGTCAGATACGCAGTATTTT
CAWSVGLAESDTQYF
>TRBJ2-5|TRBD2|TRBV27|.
TGTGCCAGCAGTCCGTCACCGGGACTAGCGCAGACCCAGTACTTC
CASSPSPGLAQTQYF
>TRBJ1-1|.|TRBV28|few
TGTGCCAGCTATACTGCGTCCGATAACACTGAAGCTTTCTTT
CASYTASDNTEAFF
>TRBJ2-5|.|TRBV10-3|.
TGTGCCATCAGTGAGTCCGGAGGTGGAGGCGTGACCCAGTACTTC
CAISESGGGGVTQYF
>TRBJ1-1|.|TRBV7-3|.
TGTGCCAGCAGCTTAGAAGAGAACACTGAAGCTTTCTTT
CASSLEENTEAFF
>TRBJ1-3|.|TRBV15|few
TGTGCCACCAGCCGGGGGGGTCTCTCTGGAAACACCATATATTTT
CATSRGGLSGNTIYF
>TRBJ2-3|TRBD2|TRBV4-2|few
TGTGCCAGCAGCCAAGTCAGCGGGGGGGCTCAAGATACGCAGTATTTT
CASSQVSGGAQDTQYF
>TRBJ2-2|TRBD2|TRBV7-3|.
TGTGCCAGCAGCTCGGGACTAGCGGGGACCGGGGAGCTGTTTTTT
CASSSGLAGTGELFF
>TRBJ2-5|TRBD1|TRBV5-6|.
TGTGCCAGCAGCTTGGGAGGACAGGGAGAGACCCAGTACTTC
CASSLGGQGETQYF
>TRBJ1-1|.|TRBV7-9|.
TGTGCCAGCAGCCCGAAGGGTGAAGCTTTCTTT
CASSPKGEAFF
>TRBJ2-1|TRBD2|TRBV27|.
TGTGCCAGCAGTTCACGGACTAGCGGGAGAGGGAATGAGCAGTTCTTC
CASSSRTSGRGNEQFF
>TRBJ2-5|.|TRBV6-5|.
TGTGCCAGCAGCCCCCAGGGTGTTGGGACCCAGTACTTC
CASSPQGVGTQYF
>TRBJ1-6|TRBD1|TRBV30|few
TGTGCCTGGACGGGGACAGGGGTTTCACCCCTCCACTTT
CAWTGTGVSPLHF
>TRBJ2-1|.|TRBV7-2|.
TGTGCCAGCAGCTTAGCGCAAGGGGCCTACAATGAGCAGTTCTTC
CASSLAQGAYNEQFF
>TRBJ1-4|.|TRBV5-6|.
TGTGCCAGCAGCTCCACAGGTCTGGGAGAAAAACTGTTTTTT
CASSSTGLGEKLFF
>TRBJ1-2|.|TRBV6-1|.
TGTGCCAGCAGTGAAGACCGGGGGTTGGGCTACACCTTC
CASSEDRGLGYTF
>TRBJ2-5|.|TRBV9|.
TGTGCCAGCAGCCAACCGAGGGCCGAAGGGCTCGGGTACCAAGAGACCCAGTACTTC
CASSQPRAEGLGYQETQYF